The TCR beta chain described here comes from a study of cytomegalovirus exposure and HLA in healthy donors. The study, taken as a whole, reports: Apparent HLA restriction characterized most CMV-associated TCR beta chains in a later analysis. A few CMV-associated chains were confirmed in vitro to be specific for CMV antigens.

Per germline, CDR1 MRHNA and CDR2 SNTAGT. V lost 0 bases and J 0 bases, leaving 6 bases between the germline ends. This CDR3 contains 15 residues. Regarding this clone: Its antigen is unknown.

PCR used 60 Vbeta primers and 13 Jbeta primers. Repertoires were generated with immunoSEQ multiplex PCR, while TCRdb's copy carries only in-frame clones and drops some. Among around 100,000 clones listed, roughly 80% were seen once. Input material: PBMCs. The TCR originated in a man younger than 45 in good health and CMV-seropositive. The gene calls are TRBV6-4 and TRBJ1-5, with unresolved D. CDR3 amino acids: CASSDSRYSNQPQHF. The DNA of the CDR3 is TGTGCCAGCAGTGACTCGAGGTATAGCAATCAGCCCCAGCATTTT.